This T cell receptor (beta chain) was retrieved from a study of cytomegalovirus exposure and HLA in healthy donors. General study findings and limits: Reportedly, a later analysis found an Asian-associated ancestry cluster had fewer N-insertions than the roughly 700-donor mean.

Note on this clone: Antigen unknown.

PCR involved 60 Vbeta and 13 Jbeta primers. The assay was immunoSEQ multiplex PCR, and TCRdb's table has in-frame clones only and misses some. The sample table includes around 140,000 clones. This CDR3 has 11 residues. Per germline, CDR1 SEHNR and CDR2 FQNEAQ (reference sequence). Trimming shortened V by 7 bases and J by 11 bases, and 14 bases separated the two germline ends. The sample was PBMCs. This chain connects TRBV7-9 to TRBJ1-1; D is unclear. The TCR originated in a woman in her thirties or forties in good health and CMV-seronegative. The CDR3 region has the DNA TGTGCCAGCACCCCGGAGGTGCGGGCTTTCTTT. Its protein is CASTPEVRAFF.